This record covers a single TCR beta chain. Which antigen it targets is not known. The sample holds no much larger clone one base away, and base qualities are not on file. In Seattle, one collaborating source enrolled patients while the infection was active and tracked those patients longitudinally over the course of disease. Each collaborating institution followed its own protocols to collect whole blood in K2EDTA tubes. Collaborator samples were shipped for TCRbeta analysis as frozen whole blood, isolated PBMCs, or DNA extracted from either sample type. TCRbeta CDR3 regions were amplified from genomic DNA by means of the immunoSEQ Assay, a bias-controlled multiplex PCR. For the original study's pipeline: The number of nucleated cells in each sample was estimated from the amplification of reference gene primers within the assay. To quantify the absolute abundance of each unique TCRbeta CDR3 rearrangement, sequence reads were collapsed and filtered. For each sample, productive Simpson clonality was calculated by taking the square root of Simpson's diversity index across productive rearrangements. Held by TCRdb, this immuneACCESS table contains in-frame sequences only and omits some clones. Under half of the omission traces to an unresolved V gene where checked; the cause of the rest is unknown. The V and J calls and clone size are taken from that table; D and trimming were inferred from the DNA. For this sample there are about 350,000 clones; 86% appear just once. The ten largest clones represent about 7.1% of the sample.

Taken from the germline V gene, the CDR1 and CDR2 loops are SQVTM and ANQGSEA. V is reduced by 6 bases and J by 6 bases, leaving a spacing of 14 bases between them. The CDR3 covers 12 residues, taking in both the cysteine and the phenylalanine. CDR3 DNA only is kept here, 36 bases in frame from base 1. This sample is drawn from a study of blood T cell repertoires in COVID-19 (dated by TCRdb to 2018 to 2021). About the investigation overall: Collaborator samples came from the United States, Italy and Spain and covered acute and convalescent phases of COVID-19. The prospective study material was composed of cDNA or gDNA derived from T cells, B-cell-depleted T cells, or PBMCs. Subjects who had been exposed to COVID-19, were actively infected with it, or had recovered from it provided the deeply sampled blood TCRbeta repertoires that made up the dataset. A freely available public database, intended as a resource for researchers studying the immune response to SARS-CoV-2, is where the repertoires were released. Samples were obtained from the ongoing ImmuneRACE study (first 160 participants) and from 1,254 subjects provided by 6 global collaborators. Nearly every sample came with metadata listing a de-identified subject ID, COVID-19 status, age in years and sex. Where available, HLA class I and class II types were taken from metadata supplied by the sample provider and were not determined by assay-based typing. The research as a whole found: The quantity of clinical and demographic metadata differed by source and by participant and was supplied without curation.

This TCR came from a woman in her sixties or seventies with COVID-19, enrolled during active disease. The rearrangement combines TRBV29-1 with TRBJ1-2, with TRBD1 perhaps the D gene, on 5 matching bases. The sequenced sample consisted of peripheral blood. CDR3 protein: CSVTVPGNGYTF. The nucleotide sequence reads TGCAGCGTCACCGTCCCAGGGAATGGCTACACCTTC.